One and the same sample provided the 14 T cell receptor beta chains below, sequenced in a study of shared clonotypes between healthy human individuals. The repertoire was sequenced with immunoSEQ multiplex PCR; TCRdb's copy has only in-frame clones and lacks some. The sample shows about 1.1 million clones, around 77% of them seen only once. Sequenced: memory CD4+ T cells from PBMCs. The subset denotes: CD45RA-negative fraction. These receptors all come from a man aged 18 to 29 in good health. Some clones in this sample may be carry-over from other donors' samples.

The gene calls are TRBV10-3 and TRBJ1-1; 9 bases map to TRBD1. This CDR3 has 14 residues. J was trimmed by 4 bases and V by 8 bases; bases with no gene match: 8. CDR1 and CDR2 (germline): ENHRY, SYGVKD. CDR3 in DNA: TGTGCCATCTCCGCGGACAGGGGCGGCACTGAAGCTTTCTTT. Encoded protein: CAISADRGGTEAFF.

This chain links TRBV7-9 with TRBJ2-3; 9 nucleotides line up with TRBD2. The ends lost 5 bases at V and 8 bases at J; junction bases unmatched: 14. The CDR3 contains 16 residues. Germline CDR1 and CDR2: SEHNR and FQNEAQ (reference sequence). CDR3 residues: CASSTPTSGSYGTQYF. The CDR3 DNA reads TGTGCCAGCAGCACGCCGACTAGCGGCTCTTATGGTACGCAGTATTTT.

The chain uses TRBV27 and TRBJ2-1; D possibly corresponds to TRBD1 (6 bases). V was shortened by 3 bases and J by 8 bases, with 11 bases between the two germline ends. This CDR3 has 13 residues. The germline gives CDR1 MNHEY, CDR2 SMNVEV (reference sequence). The CDR3 protein is CASSFEGVDEQFF. In nucleotides, the CDR3 is TGTGCCAGCAGTTTTGAGGGGGTCGATGAGCAGTTCTTC.

This chain links TRBV28 with TRBJ2-7, with D possibly matching TRBD1 (6 bases). Trimming pared 4 bases from V and 4 bases from J, leaving 8 bases between. The CDR3 extends over 12 amino acids. Per the germline V gene, CDR1 is MDHEN and CDR2 is SYDVKM. CDR3 in DNA: TGTGCCAGCAGTTCTGGACAGTACGAGCAGTACTTC. This codes for CASSSGQYEQYF.

The V and J genes are TRBV6-6 and TRBJ2-5; D not certain. The V end lost 9 bases, the J end lost 2 bases, and 13 bases lay between the germline ends. The CDR3 covers 13 residues. Per germline, CDR1 MNHNY and CDR2 SVGAGI (reference sequence). CDR3 protein: CASRKAEQETQYF. The CDR3 DNA reads as TGTGCCAGTCGGAAGGCGGAGCAAGAGACCCAGTACTTC.

The sample holds many counts of this clone. The chain carries TRBV9 and TRBJ2-5; D gene uncertain. Trimming shortened V by 0 bases and J by 5 bases, and 11 bases separated the two germline ends. The germline gives CDR1 SGDLS, CDR2 YYNGEE. The CDR3 is made up of 14 amino acids. The CDR3 here is CASSVDGFLETQYF. CDR3 nucleotides: TGTGCCAGCAGCGTAGACGGGTTTCTTGAGACCCAGTACTTC.

This chain connects TRBV14 to TRBJ2-7; D is unclear. V was cut by 4 bases and J by 3 bases, with 10 bases left in between. This CDR3 region has 13 residues. Germline-derived CDR1 and CDR2 are SGHDN and FVKESK. In DNA form, the CDR3 reads TGTGCCAGCAGCCTCGGGCGGAGCTACGAGCAGTACTTC. Protein sequence: CASSLGRSYEQYF. The full variable domain, completed using reference TRBV14 and TRBJ2-7, is EAGVTQFPSHSVIEKGQTVTLRCDPISGHDNLYWYRRVMGKEIKFLLHFVKESKQDESGMPNNRFLAERTGGTYSTLKVQPAELEDSGVYFCASSLGRSYEQYFGPGTRLTVT.

This clone was seen a few times. The gene calls are TRBV28 and TRBJ1-4, with D possibly TRBD1 on 6 matching bases. The length of the CDR3 is 15 residues. CDR1 is MDHEN and CDR2 is SYDVKM in the germline V gene. The V end lost 8 bases, the J end lost 8 bases, and 21 bases lay between the germline ends. CDR3 amino acids: CASSQVGGRGEKLFF. The CDR3 DNA is TGTGCCAGCTCCCAAGTTGGAGGCAGGGGAGAAAAACTGTTTTTT.

This clone was seen more than once but under ten times. The genes are TRBV7-9 and TRBJ1-2, with no clear D. CDR1 and CDR2 from the germline V gene are SEHNR and FQNEAQ (reference sequence). Trimming pared 1 base from V and 8 bases from J, leaving 8 bases between. This CDR3 comprises 12 residues. The CDR3 sequence: CASSLDRRGYTF. CDR3 nucleotide sequence: TGTGCCAGCAGCTTAGATCGACGCGGCTACACCTTC.

This clone has a handful of counts. The chain carries TRBV19 and TRBJ2-7, with D maybe TRBD1 (7 bases). The germline V gene encodes CDR1 LNHDA and CDR2 SQIVND (reference sequence). V was trimmed by 9 bases and J by 0 bases, leaving 18 bases between them. The CDR3 consists of 15 residues. CDR3 DNA: TGTGCCAGCTCTAAGGAGGGGGCCAGCTCCTACGAGCAGTACTTC. Its translation: CASSKEGASSYEQYF.

The chain employs TRBV7-2 and TRBJ2-1; tentatively, D is TRBD1 (6 bases). CDR1 and CDR2 (germline): SGHTA, FQGNSA. V was clipped by 0 bases and J by 3 bases, with 9 bases between them. The CDR3 sequence is 15 residues long. For the CDR3, the DNA is TGTGCCAGCAGCTTAGCTGGGACAAGCTACAATGAGCAGTTCTTC. The encoded protein is CASSLAGTSYNEQFF.

The V call is TRBV4-2, the J call TRBJ2-3; D remains ambiguous. CDR1 LGHNA and CDR2 YNFKEQ come from the germline V gene. The CDR3 extends over 14 amino acids. Deletions cut 5 bases from V and 0 bases from J, with 9 bases between. In nucleotides, the CDR3 is TGTGCCAGCAGCTCGTCCTATAGCACAGATACGCAGTATTTT. It is translated as CASSSSYSTDTQYF.

The V and J genes are TRBV11-3 and TRBJ2-7; 9 positions match TRBD1. CDR3 size: 15 residues. The germline CDR1 and CDR2 sequences are SGHNT and YENEEA. V was clipped by 5 bases and J by 6 bases; unmatched bases: 11. The CDR3 DNA sequence: TGTGCCAGCAGCCCTAGGACAGGGGAAAGGGGCGAGCAGTACTTC. Its translation is CASSPRTGERGEQYF.

The gene calls are TRBV28 and TRBJ2-7; D may be TRBD1 or TRBD2 (7 bases each). The CDR3 covers 14 residues. Trimming cost V 6 bases and J 2 bases, with 14 bases left between them. Germline-derived CDR1 and CDR2 are MDHEN and SYDVKM. The CDR3 loop is CASRGRDRPYEQYF. CDR3 DNA: TGTGCCAGCAGGGGGAGGGACAGACCCTACGAGCAGTACTTC.